This T cell receptor beta chain comes out of a study of PD-1 blockade in classical Hodgkin lymphoma. Study results and caveats: Diversity in CD4+ TCRs, unlike that measured in CD8+ TCRs, had risen significantly by C4D1.

V dropped 6 bases and J dropped 0 bases, with 11 bases sitting between them. The germline V gene encodes CDR1 SQVTM and CDR2 ANQGSEA. CDR3 size: 13 residues. Sample time point: cycle 4 day 1 (C4D1), after 6 weeks of nivolumab. All patients relapsed after autologous stem cell transplantation, and brentuximab vedotin exposure varied. Regarding this clone: Its cognate antigen is unknown.

Produced via immunoSEQ multiplex PCR; TCRdb's table is partial and in-frame only. The table lists 45,000 to 55,000 clones, around 76% of them singletons. Sequencing was performed on peripheral blood mononuclear cells (PBMCs), taken before the fourth cycle of nivolumab. The origin of this receptor is a human donor with classical Hodgkin lymphoma. V and J are TRBV29-1 and TRBJ1-1; no firm D call. CDR3 in DNA: TGCAGCGTAAGGGAGGCGATGAACACTGAAGCTTTCTTT. Translated: CSVREAMNTEAFF.